These 2 T cell receptor beta chains originate from one sample sequenced in a study of blood T cell repertoires in COVID-19. Repertoires were generated with immunoSEQ multiplex PCR, while TCRdb's copy carries only in-frame clones and drops some. The data show roughly 99,000 clones, around 74% seen once. The sequencing sample was made of peripheral blood. These receptors all stem from a woman at least 80 years old with active or convalescent COVID-19.

The chain employs TRBV7-8 and TRBJ2-5; 8 bases line up with TRBD1. The CDR3 is 15 amino acids. Germline V gene sequence: CDR1 SGHVS, CDR2 FQNEAQ. Trimming cost V 5 bases and J 4 bases; bases outside gene matches: 9. In nucleotides, the CDR3 is TGTGCCAGCAGCCCGCGGACAGGGTGGGCAGAGACCCAGTACTTC. Residues: CASSPRTGWAETQYF.

The CDR3 DNA reads TGTGCCAGCAGTAGAGGGACAGTTGAGCAGTTCTTC. Translating it yields CASSRGTVEQFF. The V and J genes are TRBV12-3 or TRBV12-4 and TRBJ2-1; TRBD1 matches 7 bases. The CDR3 has 12 residues. V gave up 5 bases and J gave up 9 bases; unmatched junction bases: 4.